A selection of T cell receptor beta chains follows, all from one sample in a study of sequential checkpoint blockade in melanoma. Sequencing used immunoSEQ multiplex PCR; TCRdb keeps in-frame clones, though not all of them. The table records 15,000 to 20,000 clones, around 77% of them present only once. The sequencing here drew on CD8+ T cells sorted from blood (inferred from file names), taken from a patient given nivolumab and ipilimumab in sequence. The receptors originated from a human donor with melanoma. The CDR3 runs from the conserved cysteine through the conserved F or W. D genes are given only for firm matches. A row's size may be missing; if present it is once, few, many or a size class.

J gene,clone size,D gene,V gene,CDR3 protein,CDR3 DNA
TRBJ1-4,.,.,TRBV27,CASSPYQGAEEKLFF,TGTGCCAGCAGTCCCTACCAAGGAGCGGAGGAAAAACTGTTTTTT
TRBJ2-1,.,.,TRBV9,CASSVGRQNEQFF,TGTGCCAGCAGCGTTGGCCGACAAAATGAGCAGTTCTTC
TRBJ1-5,.,.,TRBV4-1,CASSQDPGVNQPQHF,TGCGCCAGCAGCCAAGATCCCGGGGTCAATCAGCCCCAGCATTTT
TRBJ2-7,.,.,TRBV7-9,CASSLTESYEQYF,TGTGCCAGCAGCTTAACAGAGTCCTACGAGCAGTACTTC
TRBJ2-3,.,TRBD1,TRBV11-2,CASSLYGQGLTDTQYF,TGTGCCAGCAGCTTATACGGACAGGGGCTCACAGATACGCAGTATTTT
TRBJ2-3,.,TRBD2,TRBV13,CASSLILSGSAGTQYF,TGTGCCAGCAGCTTAATCCTTAGCGGGAGCGCCGGTACGCAGTATTTT
TRBJ1-6,medium-sized,.,TRBV6-1,CASSERSGSSPLHF,TGTGCCAGCAGTGAAAGATCGGGAAGCTCACCCCTCCACTTT
TRBJ2-7,.,TRBD1,TRBV5-6,CASSMGQVNSYEQYF,TGTGCCAGCAGCATGGGACAGGTTAACTCCTACGAGCAGTACTTC
TRBJ1-2,.,.,TRBV4-1,CASSPTGGGEGYTF,TGCGCCAGCAGCCCCACGGGGGGAGGTGAGGGCTACACCTTC
TRBJ2-3,few,TRBD1,TRBV27,CASSLPTGTGGTDTQYF,TGTGCCAGCAGTTTACCCACTGGGACAGGGGGCACAGATACGCAGTATTTT
TRBJ2-1,.,TRBD2,TRBV7-9,CASSLTSGGAHEQFF,TGTGCCAGCAGCTTAACTAGCGGGGGGGCCCATGAGCAGTTCTTC
TRBJ2-7,.,.,TRBV5-1,CASSLVPNTYEQYF,TGCGCCAGCAGCTTGGTCCCGAACACCTACGAGCAGTACTTC
TRBJ2-5,.,TRBD2,TRBV14,CASSAWTSGRQETQYF,TGTGCCAGCAGCGCATGGACTAGCGGGAGGCAAGAGACCCAGTACTTC
TRBJ2-1,once,TRBD2,TRBV28,CASSLGTSDRDEQFF,TGTGCCAGCAGTTTAGGTACTAGCGACCGGGATGAGCAGTTCTTC
TRBJ2-1,.,.,TRBV11-3,CASSPRVGNEQFF,TGTGCCAGCAGCCCACGGGTGGGCAATGAGCAGTTCTTC
TRBJ1-1,once,.,TRBV27,CASSFQGPDTEAFF,TGTGCCAGCAGTTTCCAGGGGCCGGACACTGAAGCTTTCTTT
TRBJ2-1,.,TRBD1,TRBV27,CASSPPYRGISYNEQFF,TGTGCCAGCAGTCCACCCTACAGGGGCATCTCCTACAATGAGCAGTTCTTC
TRBJ1-5,.,TRBD1,TRBV7-9,CASSLGLAGQINQPQHF,TGTGCCAGCAGCTTAGGCTTGGCGGGACAGATAAATCAGCCCCAGCATTTT
TRBJ2-7,.,.,TRBV27,CASSSRDIANEQYF,TGTGCCAGCAGTTCACGAGACATTGCAAACGAGCAGTACTTC
TRBJ1-3,few,.,TRBV27,CASHSYSGNTIYF,TGTGCCAGTCATAGCTACTCTGGAAACACCATATATTTT
TRBJ2-7,.,.,TRBV6-5,CASSSILDRDYEQYF,TGTGCCAGCAGTTCCATCTTAGACAGAGACTACGAGCAGTACTTC
TRBJ2-7,few,.,TRBV19,CASSIAGSSEQYF,TGTGCCAGTAGTATTGCGGGAAGCTCCGAGCAGTACTTC
TRBJ2-7,.,.,TRBV28,CASREMTTSSYEQYF,TGTGCCAGCAGAGAGATGACTACAAGCTCCTACGAGCAGTACTTC
TRBJ2-1,.,TRBD1,TRBV5-1,CASSSPGQGGDEQFF,TGCGCCAGCAGCTCCCCGGGACAGGGGGGGGATGAGCAGTTCTTC
TRBJ2-2,.,TRBD2,TRBV25-1,CASTGTSGTGELFF,TGTGCCAGCACCGGGACTAGCGGAACCGGGGAGCTGTTTTTT
TRBJ2-7,.,TRBD2,TRBV19,CASSTPTGTSGGNEQYF,TGTGCCAGTAGTACTCCCACCGGGACTAGCGGGGGGAACGAGCAGTACTTC
TRBJ1-2,few,.,TRBV6-5,CASSYTQASGGYTF,TGTGCCAGCAGTTACACCCAGGCGAGCGGTGGCTACACCTTC
TRBJ2-5,.,TRBD2,TRBV7-9,CASSLSGGQETQYF,TGTGCCAGCAGCTTAAGCGGGGGCCAAGAGACCCAGTACTTC
TRBJ2-2,.,.,TRBV4-3,CASSQDSQNTGELFF,TGCGCCAGCAGCCAAGATAGCCAAAACACCGGGGAGCTGTTTTTT
TRBJ2-7,.,TRBD2,TRBV27,CASTEAGGSYEQYF,TGTGCCAGCACCGAGGCGGGGGGCTCCTACGAGCAGTACTTC
TRBJ1-4,.,.,TRBV18,CASSRGVQEKLFF,TGTGCCAGCTCACGGGGGGTTCAGGAAAAACTGTTTTTT
TRBJ2-7,.,TRBD2,TRBV27,CASSLSAGVAYEQYF,TGTGCCAGCAGTTTATCCGCGGGAGTCGCCTACGAGCAGTACTTC
TRBJ1-1,.,.,TRBV6-6,CASSYSRAGTDEAFF,TGTGCCAGCAGTTACTCGAGGGCAGGGACTGATGAAGCTTTCTTT
TRBJ2-5,.,TRBD1,TRBV6-5,CASSYGTGAPETQYF,TGTGCCAGCAGTTACGGGACAGGGGCCCCCGAGACCCAGTACTTC
TRBJ2-7,.,.,TRBV11-2,CASSLAQGEQYF,TGTGCCAGCAGCTTAGCCCAGGGGGAGCAGTACTTC
TRBJ2-3,.,TRBD2,TRBV9,CASSVLAGSTDTQYF,TGTGCCAGCAGCGTACTAGCGGGGAGCACAGATACGCAGTATTTT
TRBJ2-1,.,TRBD1,TRBV28,CASSSEDREPYNEQFF,TGTGCCAGCAGTTCGGAGGACAGGGAGCCCTACAATGAGCAGTTCTTC
TRBJ1-5,.,TRBD1,TRBV7-9,CASSGPGQGFGPQHF,TGTGCCAGCAGCGGGCCGGGACAGGGGTTTGGGCCCCAGCATTTT
TRBJ2-1,.,TRBD2,TRBV28,CASSFLVVAGDSGDEQFF,TGTGCCAGCAGTTTTTTGGTGGTAGCGGGAGATTCTGGGGATGAGCAGTTCTTC
TRBJ2-2,.,.,TRBV6-4,CASSGQNTGELFF,TGTGCCAGCAGTGGGCAGAACACCGGGGAGCTGTTTTTT
TRBJ1-1,.,TRBD1,TRBV7-9,CASVPGQGTEAFF,TGTGCCAGTGTACCGGGACAGGGCACTGAAGCTTTCTTT
TRBJ2-3,.,.,TRBV20-1,CSAGQIDTQYF,TGCAGTGCTGGACAAATAGATACGCAGTATTTT
TRBJ1-2,few,TRBD1,TRBV6-4,CASSDSTGSGSYTF,TGTGCCAGCAGTGACTCGACAGGGAGTGGGAGCTACACCTTC
TRBJ2-1,.,.,TRBV29-1,CSVEQGARDYGYNEQFF,TGCAGCGTTGAACAGGGGGCTAGGGACTATGGCTACAATGAGCAGTTCTTC
TRBJ2-7,once,TRBD1,TRBV30,CAWSVGTGGYEQYF,TGTGCCTGGAGTGTGGGGACAGGGGGCTACGAGCAGTACTTC
TRBJ1-2,.,TRBD1,TRBV5-1,CASSYYRGEGYTF,TGCGCCAGCAGCTACTACAGGGGCGAGGGCTACACCTTC